The next 7 T cell receptor beta chains were all read from a single sample in a study of blood T cell repertoires in COVID-19 (dated by TCRdb to about 2020). The protocol used for the library was the immunoSEQ multiplex PCR assay. The immuneACCESS repertoire file appears here via TCRdb, limited to in-frame rearrangements. These files lack a portion of the clones; in checked studies, under half of the deficit traces to unresolved V genes, and the cause of the others is not known. This sample has around 250,000 clones in its table, and just under 90% of those were observed once. In total, the top ten clones hold approximately 4% of the sample. Specimen: PBMCs or T cells enriched from blood (not recorded which). The receptors originated from a woman aged 25 to 39 with acute COVID-19.

The DNA for the CDR3 is TGTGCCAGCAGTTTAGACGGAGTAGCGCGGCCCCAGCATTTT. As protein: CASSLDGVARPQHF. The chain links TRBV27 to TRBJ1-5; D remains ambiguous. The CDR3 consists of 14 residues. Trimming cost V 2 bases and J 9 bases, with 14 bases left between them. Looked up from germline, CDR1 is MNHEY and CDR2 is SMNVEV (reference sequence).

The V and J genes are TRBV27 and TRBJ2-5, with 11 bases aligning to TRBD2. Germline CDR1 is MNHEY and CDR2 is SMNVEV (reference sequence). The CDR3 consists of 16 residues. The junction had 6 bases not matched to a gene; V was cut back by 5 bases and J by 1 base. CDR3 loop: CASSPGLAETQETQYF. The CDR3 region has the DNA TGTGCCAGCAGTCCGGGACTAGCGGAAACCCAAGAGACCCAGTACTTC.

The gene calls are TRBV19 and TRBJ1-5; D unresolved. V was cut by 3 bases and J by 3 bases, with 9 bases left in between. The CDR3 is 14 amino acids. Germline V gene lookup returns CDR1 LNHDA and CDR2 SQIVND (reference sequence). The CDR3 protein is CASSIYSINQPQHF. DNA of the CDR3: TGTGCCAGTAGTATTTACAGCATCAATCAGCCCCAGCATTTT.

The chain links TRBV28 to TRBJ1-5; possibly TRBD1 for D (5 bases). The CDR3 is 13 amino acids. Germline values: CDR1 MDHEN, CDR2 SYDVKM. V lost 5 bases to trimming and J lost 7 bases, with 12 bases between them. CDR3 DNA: TGTGCCAGCAGTAGGCAGGGAGGACAGCCCCAGCATTTT. Residues: CASSRQGGQPQHF.

This rearrangement joins TRBV5-4 to TRBJ2-3; 11 positions match TRBD2. The CDR3 spans 14 residues. Looked up from germline, CDR1 is SGHNT and CDR2 is YYREEE (reference sequence). Germline trimming cut 4 bases from V and 5 bases from J; bases unmatched to any gene: 3. CDR3 DNA sequence: TGTGCCAGCAGCATAGCGGGAGGGGAAGATACGCAGTATTTT. Translating it yields CASSIAGGEDTQYF.

The rearrangement uses TRBV7-2 and TRBJ2-7; 8 bases align to TRBD1. The CDR3 spans 15 residues. CDR1 and CDR2 from the germline V gene are SGHTA and FQGNSA. Germline trimming cut 2 bases from V and 7 bases from J; bases unmatched to any gene: 10. The CDR3 DNA is TGTGCCAGCAGCTTAATGGCAGGGGGCTCGAGGGAGCAGTACTTC. It is translated as CASSLMAGGSREQYF. Filled out from reference TRBV7-2 and TRBJ2-7, the complete variable domain reads GAGVSQSPSNKVTEKGKDVELRCDPISGHTALYWYRQSLGQGLEFLIYFQGNSAPDKSGLPSDRFSAERTGGSVSTLTIQRTQQEDSAVYLCASSLMAGGSREQYFGPGTRLTVT.

In DNA form, the CDR3 reads TGTGCCAGCAGCTTAGGGGCCCTCTACGAGCAGTACTTC. Encoded protein: CASSLGALYEQYF. This chain joins TRBV7-9 and TRBJ2-7; no firm D call. Germline-derived CDR1 and CDR2 are SEHNR and FQNEAQ (reference sequence). The V and J ends lost 1 base and 3 bases respectively, with 7 bases between them. CDR3 length: 13 amino acids. Full variable domain (rest looked up from reference TRBV7-9 and TRBJ2-7): DTGVSQNPRHKITKRGQNVTFRCDPISEHNRLYWYRQTLGQGPEFLTYFQNEAQLEKSRLLSDRFSAERPKGSFSTLEIQRTEQGDSAMYLCASSLGALYEQYFGPGTRLTVT.